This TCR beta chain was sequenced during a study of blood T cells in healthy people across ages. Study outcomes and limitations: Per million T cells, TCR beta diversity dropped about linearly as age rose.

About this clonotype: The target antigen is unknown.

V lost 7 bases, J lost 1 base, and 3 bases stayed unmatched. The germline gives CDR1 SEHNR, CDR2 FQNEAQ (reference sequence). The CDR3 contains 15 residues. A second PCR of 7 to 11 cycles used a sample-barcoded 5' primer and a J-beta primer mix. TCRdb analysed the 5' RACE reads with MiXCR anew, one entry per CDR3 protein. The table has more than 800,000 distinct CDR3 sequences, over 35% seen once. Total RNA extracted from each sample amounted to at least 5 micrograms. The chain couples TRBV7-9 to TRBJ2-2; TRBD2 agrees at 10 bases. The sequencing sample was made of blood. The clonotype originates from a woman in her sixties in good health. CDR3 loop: CASNRLAGNTGELFF. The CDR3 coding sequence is TGTGCCAGCAACAGACTAGCGGGGAACACCGGGGAGCTGTTTTTT.